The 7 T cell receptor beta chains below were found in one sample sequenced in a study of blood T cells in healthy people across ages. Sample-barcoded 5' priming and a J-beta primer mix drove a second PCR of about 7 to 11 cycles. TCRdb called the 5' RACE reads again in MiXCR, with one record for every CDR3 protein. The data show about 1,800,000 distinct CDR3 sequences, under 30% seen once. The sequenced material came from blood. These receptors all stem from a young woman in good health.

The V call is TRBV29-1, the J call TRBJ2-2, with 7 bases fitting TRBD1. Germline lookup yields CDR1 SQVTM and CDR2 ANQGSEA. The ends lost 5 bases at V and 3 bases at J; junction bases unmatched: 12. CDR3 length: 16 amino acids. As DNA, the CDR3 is TGCAGCGTTCAAATAGGTAGGGGGCGAGACACCGGGGAGCTGTTTTTT. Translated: CSVQIGRGRDTGELFF.

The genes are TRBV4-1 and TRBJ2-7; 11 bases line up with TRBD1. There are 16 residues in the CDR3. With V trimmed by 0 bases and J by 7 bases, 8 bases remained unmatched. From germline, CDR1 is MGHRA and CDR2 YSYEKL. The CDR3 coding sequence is TGCGCCAGCAGCCAAGATGTCGGGACAGGGGGTGGTGAGCAGTACTTC. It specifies CASSQDVGTGGGEQYF.

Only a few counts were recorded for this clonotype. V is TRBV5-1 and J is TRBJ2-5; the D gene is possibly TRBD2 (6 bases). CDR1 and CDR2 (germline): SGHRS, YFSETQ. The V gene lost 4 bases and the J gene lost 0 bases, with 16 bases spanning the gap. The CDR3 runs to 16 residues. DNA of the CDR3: TGCGCCAGCAGCCACACACTAGCATCGGACCAAGAGACCCAGTACTTC. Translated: CASSHTLASDQETQYF.

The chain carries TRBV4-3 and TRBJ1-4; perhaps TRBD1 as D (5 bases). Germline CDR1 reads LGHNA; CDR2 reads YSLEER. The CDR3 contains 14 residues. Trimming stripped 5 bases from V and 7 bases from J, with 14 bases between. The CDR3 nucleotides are TGCGCCAGCAGCGGGACTCGGATAGGTGAAAAACTGTTTTTT. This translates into CASSGTRIGEKLFF.

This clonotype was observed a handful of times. The CDR3, as DNA: TGCAGTGCTAGGGTCGGGAGGGCCCTCAATGAGCAGTTCTTC. Protein product: CSARVGRALNEQFF. The chain has TRBV20-1 and TRBJ2-1, with 8 bases lining up with TRBD2. V dropped 3 bases and J dropped 6; count of bases not matched to a gene: 7. This CDR3 has 14 amino acids. CDR1 is DFQATT and CDR2 is SNEGSKA in the germline V gene (reference sequence).

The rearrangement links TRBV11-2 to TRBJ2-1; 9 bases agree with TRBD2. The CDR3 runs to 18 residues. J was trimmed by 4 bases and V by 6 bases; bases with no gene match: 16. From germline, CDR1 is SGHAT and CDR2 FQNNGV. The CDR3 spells CASSSSPFSGGRYNEQFF. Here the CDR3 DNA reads TGTGCCAGCAGTTCCAGCCCCTTTAGCGGGGGCCGATACAATGAGCAGTTCTTC.

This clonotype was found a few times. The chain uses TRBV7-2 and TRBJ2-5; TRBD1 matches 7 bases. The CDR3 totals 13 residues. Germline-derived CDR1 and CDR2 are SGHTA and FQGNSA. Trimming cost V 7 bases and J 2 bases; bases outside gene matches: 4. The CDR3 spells CASTGQRQETQYF. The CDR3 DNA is TGTGCCAGCACGGGACAGAGGCAAGAGACCCAGTACTTC.